This T cell receptor (beta chain) was observed in a study of blood T cell repertoires in COVID-19 (dated by TCRdb to the early 2020s). General notes on the study: The collaborator samples originated in the United States, Italy and Spain and spanned the acute and convalescent phases of COVID-19. Where available, HLA class I and class II types were taken from metadata supplied by the sample provider and were not determined by assay-based typing. A freely available public database, intended as a resource for researchers studying the immune response to SARS-CoV-2, is where the repertoires were released. The material from the prospective study consisted of cDNA or gDNA derived from T cells, B-cell-depleted T cells, or PBMCs. The samples were drawn from the first 160 participants of the ongoing ImmuneRACE study and from 950 to 1,500 subjects provided by 6 global collaborators. The sample metadata nearly always contained a de-identified subject ID, COVID-19 status, age in years and sex. Subjects who had been exposed to COVID-19, were actively infected with it, or had recovered from it provided the deeply sampled blood TCRbeta repertoires that made up the dataset.

The research as a whole found: How much clinical and demographic metadata was included differed by source and by participant, and the metadata was provided uncurated.

About this clone: The antigen this receptor binds is unknown. No base quality values were provided; no much bigger clone lies one nucleotide off.

Samples from volunteer blood donors who had recovered from COVID-19 were contributed by a second Seattle source. Whole blood was collected in K2EDTA tubes by collaborating institutions according to the institutions' own protocols. For TCRbeta analysis, collaborator samples were shipped as frozen whole blood, as isolated PBMCs, or as DNA extracted from either sample type. TCRbeta CDR3 regions were amplified from genomic DNA using the immunoSEQ Assay, a bias-controlled multiplex PCR. In the authors' own workflow: The number of nucleated cells in each sample was estimated from the amplification of reference gene primers within the assay. Sequence reads were collapsed and filtered to measure the absolute abundance of every unique TCRbeta CDR3 rearrangement. For each sample, productive Simpson clonality was calculated as the square root of Simpson's diversity index across productive rearrangements. Held by TCRdb, this immuneACCESS table contains in-frame sequences only and omits some clones. Under half of the omission traces to an unresolved V gene where checked; the cause of the rest is unknown. V and J calls plus clone size are reproduced from that table; the DNA served to infer D and trimming. In all, the sample holds roughly 240,000 clones, and approximately 86% of those were seen once. Jointly, the top ten make up under 2% of the sample.

Source material: peripheral blood. This TCR derives from an older woman who had recovered from COVID-19.

The CDR3: CASSPWADPDTIYF. The DNA reads as follows: TGTGCCAGCAGCCCCTGGGCCGACCCGGACACCATATATTTT. Here the chain combines TRBV5-4 and TRBJ1-3; the D gene cannot be named for sure. From the cysteine up to the phenylalanine, the CDR3 has a length of 14 residues. Just CDR3 DNA is preserved here, 42 bases in frame from base 1. From a lookup of the germline V gene (reference sequence), CDR1 and CDR2 are SGHNT and YYREEE. V is cut by 4 bases and J by 8 bases, and the space between the germline ends is 16 bases.